The rows below give T cell receptor beta chains drawn from one sample of a study of CD8 T cells in ankylosing spondylitis. One entry per CDR3 protein, called by TCRdb with MiXCR from the 5' RACE reads. The data show fewer than 200,000 distinct CDR3 sequences, with approximately 18% seen just once and roughly 4.5% held by the top ten. Sequencing was performed on blood, either unsorted or a sorted T cell fraction (not recorded which). These receptors came from a male donor aged 5 to 29 with ankylosing spondylitis or in good health (not recorded which). The CDR3 runs from the conserved cysteine through the conserved F or W. The order of the fields is D gene, V gene, J gene, clone size, CDR3 protein, CDR3 DNA. A D gene is named only where the DNA matches it firmly. The size of a clone is reported for some rows only, either as once, few or many, or as a class for expanded clones.

NA	TRBV5-1	TRBJ2-1	NA	CASSQDREQFF	TGCGCCAGCAGCCAGGACCGAGAGCAGTTCTTC
TRBD2	TRBV4-2	TRBJ2-1	many	CASSQDHLSGRFF	TGTGCCAGCAGCCAAGATCATCTTAGCGGGAGGTTCTTC
NA	TRBV9	TRBJ2-7	many	CASSVAGATSYEQYF	TGTGCCAGCAGCGTAGCGGGAGCCACTTCCTACGAGCAGTACTTC
NA	TRBV20-1	TRBJ2-1	few	CSAGRSDEQFF	TGCAGTGCTGGTCGGTCGGATGAGCAGTTCTTC
NA	TRBV7-2	TRBJ2-3	NA	CASSLVGEDTQYF	TGTGCCAGCAGCTTAGTCGGGGAGGATACGCAGTATTTT
TRBD1	TRBV6-2/TRBV6-3	TRBJ2-7	many	CASRAGQGNPYEQYF	TGTGCCAGCAGAGCCGGACAGGGAAACCCCTACGAGCAGTACTTC
TRBD1	TRBV4-1	TRBJ1-3	NA	CASSQDPTGWKGNTIYF	TGCGCCAGCAGCCAAGACCCGACAGGGTGGAAAGGAAACACCATATATTTT
NA	TRBV5-1	TRBJ1-2	many	CASSLGRDSGDTGYTF	TGCGCCAGCAGCCTGGGACGGGACTCGGGGGATACTGGCTACACCTTC
NA	TRBV5-1	TRBJ1-1	many	CASRPGHQDTEAFF	TGCGCCAGCAGGCCGGGACATCAGGACACTGAAGCTTTCTTT
TRBD2	TRBV3-1	TRBJ2-2	few	CASSQVAGGTGELFF	TGTGCCAGCAGCCAAGTTGCGGGAGGCACCGGGGAGCTGTTTTTT
NA	TRBV20-1	TRBJ1-1	many	CSARDLVTRNEAFF	TGCAGTGCTAGAGATCTAGTTACACGGAATGAAGCTTTCTTT
NA	TRBV12-3/TRBV12-4	TRBJ2-7	NA	CASSLTRSATEQYF	TGTGCCAGCAGTTTGACCCGGTCGGCAACCGAGCAGTACTTC
NA	TRBV5-1	TRBJ2-1	many	CASSLGGYLEQFF	TGCGCCAGCAGCTTGGGGGGCTACCTTGAGCAGTTCTTC
NA	TRBV6-2/TRBV6-3	TRBJ2-1	NA	CASAGGSVTSKVFF	TGTGCCAGCGCCGGCGGTAGCGTCACCTCCAAAGTGTTCTTC
TRBD1	TRBV5-1	TRBJ2-1	many	CASSFGTGDNEQFF	TGCGCCAGCAGCTTCGGGACAGGGGACAATGAGCAGTTCTTC
NA	TRBV5-1	TRBJ2-3	NA	CASSGTFWDGDDTQYF	TGCGCCAGCAGCGGGACTTTTTGGGACGGCGATGATACGCAGTATTTT
NA	TRBV29-1	TRBJ1-2	many	CSVELTDVAESYTF	TGCAGCGTTGAACTTACCGACGTAGCGGAAAGCTACACCTTC
TRBD1	TRBV7-2	TRBJ1-5	many	CASSFDRVQPQHF	TGTGCCAGCAGCTTCGACAGGGTTCAGCCCCAGCATTTT
TRBD1	TRBV27	TRBJ2-5	once	CASSFAGQGQETQYF	TGTGCCAGCAGTTTCGCCGGACAGGGGCAAGAGACCCAGTACTTC
TRBD2	TRBV20-1	TRBJ2-7	many	CSARDLASGGSSYEQYF	TGCAGTGCTAGAGATTTAGCCAGCGGGGGGAGCTCCTACGAGCAGTACTTC
NA	TRBV20-1	TRBJ1-3	many	CSARDRATSGNTIYF	TGCAGTGCTAGAGATCGAGCCACCTCTGGAAACACCATATATTTT
NA	TRBV11-3	TRBJ2-1	NA	CASSPSWGYHEQFF	TGTGCCAGCAGCCCCTCGTGGGGCTACCATGAGCAGTTCTTC
NA	TRBV5-1	TRBJ2-1	few	CASSLPGDEQFF	TGCGCCAGCAGCTTACCTGGCGATGAGCAGTTCTTC
NA	TRBV7-9	TRBJ2-2	once	CASTPDGTGGELFF	TGTGCCAGCACTCCAGACGGGACGGGCGGGGAGCTGTTTTTT
TRBD1	TRBV9	TRBJ2-5	NA	CASSVSLPGTGFEETQYF	TGTGCCAGCAGCGTTTCCCTGCCCGGGACAGGGTTCGAAGAGACCCAGTACTTC
NA	TRBV5-1	TRBJ2-1	many	CASSLKQVMNNEQFF	TGCGCCAGCAGCTTGAAACAGGTTATGAACAATGAGCAGTTCTTC
TRBD2	TRBV7-8	TRBJ2-2	many	CASSRWSREGRELFF	TGTGCCAGCAGCCGTTGGTCGCGGGAGGGCCGGGAGCTGTTTTTT
TRBD1	TRBV29-1	TRBJ2-7	many	CSVDRTGGQEQYF	TGCAGCGTTGACCGGACAGGGGGCCAAGAGCAGTACTTC
NA	TRBV11-2	TRBJ2-5	many	CASSFFREQETQYF	TGTGCCAGCAGCTTCTTCCGGGAGCAAGAGACCCAGTACTTC